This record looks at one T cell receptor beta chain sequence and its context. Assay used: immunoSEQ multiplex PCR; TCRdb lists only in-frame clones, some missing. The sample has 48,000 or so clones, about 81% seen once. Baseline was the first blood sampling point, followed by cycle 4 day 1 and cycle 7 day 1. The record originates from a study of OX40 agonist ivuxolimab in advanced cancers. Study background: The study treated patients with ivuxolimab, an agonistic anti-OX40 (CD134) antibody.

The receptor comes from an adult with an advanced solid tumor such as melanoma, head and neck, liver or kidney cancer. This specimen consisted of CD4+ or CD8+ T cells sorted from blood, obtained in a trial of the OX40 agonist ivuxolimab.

CDR3 coding DNA: TGTGCCAGCAGGGTGGAAGAATCACCCCTCCACTTT. Its translation: CASRVEESPLHF. The gene calls are TRBV16 and TRBJ1-6; D is ambiguous. The CDR3 contains 12 residues. V was shortened by 6 bases and J by 10 bases, with 10 bases between the two germline ends. Germline V gene lookup returns CDR1 KGHSY and CDR2 FQNENV.